This entry features one TCR beta chain sequence. Under the authors' procedure: Amplification of reference gene primers was used by the study to estimate nucleated cell counts. Sequencing was performed with immunoSEQ multiplex PCR; in TCRdb, only in-frame clones are kept and a portion is missing. The V and J calls and the clone size are those of that table, but D and trimming were determined from the DNA. The repertoire includes 95,000 to 150,000 clones, roughly 84% of them detected once, and approximately 3.6% sits in the top ten. The record originates from a study of blood T cell repertoires in COVID-19. In the study overall: Donors in the United States, Italy and Spain gave samples during acute or convalescent COVID-19.

CDR1 and CDR2 (germline): SGHTA, FQGTGA. This CDR3 contains 14 residues. V lost 2 bases and J lost 3, with 9 bases in between. Participant ages covered about 18 to 89 years across 25 or so US areas. Researchers sorted participants into cohorts using their self-reported clinical history. Sequenced input: PBMCs or T cells enriched from blood (not recorded which). The receptor's source is a young woman who had recovered from COVID-19. This chain joins TRBV7-3 and TRBJ2-3; a possible D gene is TRBD2 (6 bases). The DNA for the CDR3 is TGTGCCAGCAGCTTAGGCGGGAAGACAGATACGCAGTATTTT. As protein: CASSLGGKTDTQYF.